The clone carrying this TCR beta chain was detected many times. Its matching antigen is unknown. The record originates from a study of T cell repertoires in cytomegalovirus infection. Whole-study context: From public TCR beta signatures came an indication of both CMV infection and matching HLA type. The study, taken as a whole, reports: Identification of carriers of CMV plus the relevant HLA was achieved through cumulative public TCR beta family frequency. Dominant in the ex vivo response were TCR beta clonotypes restricted by HLA-C and specific for CMV.

In TCRdb, the reads were re-called with MiXCR into one record per CDR3 protein. The sample lists hundreds of thousands of distinct CDR3 sequences, roughly 26% occurring once. Sample: CD8+ T cells from PBMCs. The source of this sequence is a human donor in good health (CMV status not recorded). Some clones in this sample may be carry-over from other donors' samples.

The CDR3 loop is CSARDRDRGPYGYTF. As DNA, the CDR3 is TGCAGTGCTAGAGACCGGGACAGAGGACCCTATGGCTACACCTTC. The gene calls are TRBV20-1 and TRBJ1-2; 7 nucleotides match TRBD1. V was pared by 0 bases and J by 4 bases, with 8 bases of the junction left unmatched. CDR3 length equals 15 residues. The V gene's germline CDR1 is DFQATT and CDR2 SNEGSKA (reference sequence).